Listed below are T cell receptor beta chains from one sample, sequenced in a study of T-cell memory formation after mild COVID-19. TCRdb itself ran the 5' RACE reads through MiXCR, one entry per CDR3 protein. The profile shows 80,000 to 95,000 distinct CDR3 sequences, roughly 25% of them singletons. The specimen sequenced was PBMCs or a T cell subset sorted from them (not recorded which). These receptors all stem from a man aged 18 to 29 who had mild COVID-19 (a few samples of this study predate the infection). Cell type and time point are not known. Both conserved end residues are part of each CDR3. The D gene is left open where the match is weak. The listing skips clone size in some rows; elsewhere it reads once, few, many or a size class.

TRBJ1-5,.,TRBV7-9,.,TGTGCCAGCAGCTCCCCAGATCAGCCCCAGCATTTT,CASSSPDQPQHF
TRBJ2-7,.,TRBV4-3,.,TGCGCCAGCAGCCAAGATTTCGGGAGCGAGCAGTACTTC,CASSQDFGSEQYF
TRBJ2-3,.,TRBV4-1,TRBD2,TGCGCCAGCAGCCAGTTACTAGCGGGGGGATTCACAGATACGCAGTATTTT,CASSQLLAGGFTDTQYF
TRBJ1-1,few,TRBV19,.,TGTGCCAGTACTGGAGGTGAAGCTTTCTTT,CASTGGEAFF
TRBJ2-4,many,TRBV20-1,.,TGCAGTGCTAGAGGGGACCCCGGAGTTGCCAAAAACATTCAGTACTTC,CSARGDPGVAKNIQYF
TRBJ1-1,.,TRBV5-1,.,TGCGCCAGCAGCTTGTATATGAACACTGAAGCTTTCTTT,CASSLYMNTEAFF
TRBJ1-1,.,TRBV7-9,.,TGTGCCAGCAGCTCTACAGTGGGAATACATGAAGCTTTCTTT,CASSSTVGIHEAFF
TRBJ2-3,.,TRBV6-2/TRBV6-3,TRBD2,TGTGCCAGCAGAGGACTAGAGTGGGGTACGCAGTATTTT,CASRGLEWGTQYF
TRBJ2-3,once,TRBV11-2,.,TGTGCCAGCAGCTTAGGGAGGCGGGGAAACCGAGATACGCAGTATTTT,CASSLGRRGNRDTQYF
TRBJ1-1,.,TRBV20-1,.,TGCAGTGCTCAGGGTCCTGAGGGCACTGAAGCTTTCTTT,CSAQGPEGTEAFF
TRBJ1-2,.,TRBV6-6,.,TGTGCCAGCAGTCCAAACTATGGCTACACCTTC,CASSPNYGYTF
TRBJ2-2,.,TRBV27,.,TGTGCCAGCAGTGAGACTCCGAACACCGGGGAGCTGTTTTTT,CASSETPNTGELFF
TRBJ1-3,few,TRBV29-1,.,TGCAGCGTCGGTGACTCTGGAAACACCATATATTTT,CSVGDSGNTIYF
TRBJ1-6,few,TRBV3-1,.,TGTGCCAGCAGCCAAACAGGGTGTTGCTCCTATAATTCACCCCTCCACTTT,CASSQTGCCSYNSPLHF
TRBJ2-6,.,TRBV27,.,TGTGCCAGCAGCCTGTTCGGGGCCAACGTCCTGACTTTC,CASSLFGANVLTF
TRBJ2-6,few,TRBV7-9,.,TGTGCCAGCACCAAACCTGGGGCCAACGTCCTGACTTTC,CASTKPGANVLTF
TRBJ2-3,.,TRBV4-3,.,TGCGCCAGCAGCCCCGGAAGCGGCCCAGATACGCAGTATTTT,CASSPGSGPDTQYF
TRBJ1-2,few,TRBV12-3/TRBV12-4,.,TGTGCCAGCAGTCCCACATCCTTCCCCTATGGCTACACCTTC,CASSPTSFPYGYTF
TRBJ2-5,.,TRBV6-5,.,TGTGCCAGCAGTTACTCGCGGGGGCTGCAAGAGACCCAGTACTTC,CASSYSRGLQETQYF
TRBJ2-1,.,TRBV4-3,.,TGCGCCAGCAGCCAAGATTTGTGGGGGACCTCCTACAATGAGCAGTTCTTC,CASSQDLWGTSYNEQFF
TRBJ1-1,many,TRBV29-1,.,TGCAGCGTCGGTAGAAACACTGAAGCTTTCTTT,CSVGRNTEAFF
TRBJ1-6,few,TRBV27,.,TGTGCCAGCAGTTTAGGGGGGGCCCATTCACCCCTCCACTTT,CASSLGGAHSPLHF
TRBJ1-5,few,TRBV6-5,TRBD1,TGTGCCACTGCGGACAGGCGGTCAGGTCAGCCCCAGCATTTT,CATADRRSGQPQHF
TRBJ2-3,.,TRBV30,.,TGTGCCTGGACGGACCAGTATTTT,CAWTDQYF